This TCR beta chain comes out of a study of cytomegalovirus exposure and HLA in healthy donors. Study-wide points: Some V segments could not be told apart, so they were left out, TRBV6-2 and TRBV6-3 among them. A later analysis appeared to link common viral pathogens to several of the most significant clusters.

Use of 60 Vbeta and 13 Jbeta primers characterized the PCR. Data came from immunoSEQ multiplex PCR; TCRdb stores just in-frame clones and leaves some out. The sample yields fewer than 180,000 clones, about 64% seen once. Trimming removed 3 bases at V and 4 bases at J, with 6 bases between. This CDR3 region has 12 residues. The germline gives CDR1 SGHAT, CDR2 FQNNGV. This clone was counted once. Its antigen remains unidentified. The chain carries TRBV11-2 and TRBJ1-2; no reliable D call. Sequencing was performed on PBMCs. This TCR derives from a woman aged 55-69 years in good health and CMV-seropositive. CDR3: CASSFEGYGYTF. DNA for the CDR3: TGTGCCAGCAGCTTTGAGGGCTATGGCTACACCTTC. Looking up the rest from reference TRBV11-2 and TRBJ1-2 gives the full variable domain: EAGVAQSPRYKIIEKRQSVAFWCNPISGHATLYWYQQILGQGPKLLIQFQNNGVVDDSQLPKDRFSAERLKGVDSTLKIQPAKLEDSAVYLCASSFEGYGYTFGSGTRLTVV.